The entry below describes one T cell receptor (beta chain). The data were obtained in a study of early T cells in non-severe SARS-CoV-2 infection. About the research overall: With bulk RNA from unsorted whole blood as input, sequencing yielded unpaired chains.

Unique molecular identifiers (one per individual cDNA molecule) were attached. TCRdb reanalysed the 5' RACE reads using MiXCR and keeps one entry per CDR3 protein. Of some 66,000 distinct CDR3 sequences in the sample, approximately 9% were seen once. V lost 6 bases and J 3 bases, leaving 16 bases between the germline ends. The germline CDR1 and CDR2 sequences are MNHEY and SVGEGT. The CDR3 consists of 15 residues. This chain uses TRBV6-2 or TRBV6-3 with TRBJ2-3; possibly TRBD2 for D (5 bases). Sample: whole blood. This sequence originates from an adult who was a healthcare worker with PCR-confirmed SARS-CoV-2 infection or an uninfected control (not recorded which). For the CDR3, the DNA is TGTGCCAGCAGCCAGCGGAACTGGGATACAGATACGCAGTATTTT. Translation: CASSQRNWDTDTQYF.